A single sample gave rise to the 20 T cell receptor beta chains below, sequenced in a study of T cells in Graves' hyperthyroidism and ophthalmopathy. RNA transcripts gave rise to amplified TCR beta CDR3 regions. Researchers ran a first-round RT-PCR on the TCR CDR3 using the HTBI primer set. TCRdb re-called the multiplex PCR reads through MiXCR, storing one row per CDR3 protein. The repertoire includes 96,000 or so distinct CDR3 sequences, roughly half of them detected once, and 25% to 30% sits in the top ten. The source material was blood. The receptors come from a woman aged 40 to 50 with Graves' hyperthyroidism.

This clonotype occurred many times. The DNA is omitted, as the CDR3 cannot be located on it reliably, and the CDR3 follows TCRdb's listing. The CDR3 loop reads CASTSDRIYGYTF. The chain recombines TRBV19 with TRBJ1-2; the D call in the table, TRBD1, was not verified against the DNA. Germline V lookup: CDR1 LNHDA, CDR2 SQIVND (reference sequence). The CDR3 is 13 amino acids long, termini counted.

The sample holds a few counts of this clonotype. The rearrangement links TRBV5-5 to TRBJ1-5, with 7 bases matching TRBD1. J was trimmed by 0 bases and V by 0 bases; bases with no gene match: 6. The CDR3 sequence is 17 residues long. The V gene's germline CDR1 is SGHKS and CDR2 YYEKEE (reference sequence). The DNA for the CDR3 is TGTGCCAGCAGCTTGGCCGGGACAGCCTATAGCAATCAGCCCCAGCATTTT. Translating it yields CASSLAGTAYSNQPQHF.

V usage is TRBV6-6 and J usage is TRBJ2-7; TRBD2 matches 7 bases. CDR3 length equals 13 residues. Per germline, CDR1 MNHNY and CDR2 SVGAGI (reference sequence). The V segment lost 6 bases and the J segment 3 bases; nucleotides outside the gene matches: 5. The CDR3 DNA reads TGTGCCAGCAGGGGAGGGCCGCTCTACGAGCAGTACTTC. It translates to CASRGGPLYEQYF.

The gene calls are TRBV2 and TRBJ1-2, with a tentative D call TRBD1 (5 bases). This CDR3 comprises 16 residues. Germline values: CDR1 SNHLY, CDR2 FYNNEI. The V end lost 8 bases, the J end lost 1 base, and 20 bases lay between the germline ends. CDR3 sequence (DNA): TGTGCCAGCGTCTCCGACAGCCAGGGCTTTAACTATGGCTACACCTTC. This translates into CASVSDSQGFNYGYTF.

This chain connects TRBV5-1 to TRBJ1-4, with D perhaps TRBD1 (5 bases). CDR3 length: 14 residues. Trimming pared 1 base from V and 7 bases from J, leaving 11 bases between. Germline V gene lookup returns CDR1 SGHRS and CDR2 YFSETQ. The CDR3 sequence is CASSLPPGSEKLFF. The DNA for the CDR3 is TGCGCCAGCAGCTTGCCACCAGGGTCTGAAAAACTGTTTTTT.

The rearrangement uses TRBV29-1 and TRBJ2-7; 10 positions match TRBD2. V trimming: 8 bases; J trimming: 6 bases; junction bases outside the gene matches: 10. Germline-derived CDR1 and CDR2 are SQVTM and ANQGSEA. The CDR3 extends over 13 amino acids. The CDR3 reads CSLGLAGVSEQYF. CDR3 bases: TGCAGCTTAGGTCTAGCGGGAGTTTCCGAGCAGTACTTC.

V and J are TRBV15 and TRBJ2-7; 7 nucleotides match TRBD1. V shed 0 bases, J shed 0 bases, and the junction held 5 bases outside the gene matches. Germline CDR1 is LNHNV and CDR2 is YYDKDF (reference sequence). The CDR3 spans 16 residues. Here the CDR3 reads CATSRDRDRGSYEQYF. CDR3 bases: TGTGCCACCAGCAGAGATAGGGACAGAGGCTCCTACGAGCAGTACTTC.

This clonotype was observed at least ten times. This chain links TRBV5-1 with TRBJ2-7; tentatively, D is TRBD1 (5 bases). The CDR3 sequence is 14 residues long. Trimming left V 4 bases short and J 6 bases short, with 17 bases between. Germline CDR1 SGHRS, CDR2 YFSETQ. This chain's CDR3 is CASSRGLGQVEQYF. The CDR3 DNA sequence: TGCGCCAGCAGCCGCGGTTTGGGGCAGGTCGAGCAGTACTTC.

The chain joins TRBV13 to TRBJ1-5; D gene unclear. CDR3 length equals 14 residues. The V end lost 6 bases, the J end lost 7 bases, and 16 bases lay between the germline ends. Germline V gene data show CDR1 as PRHDT and CDR2 as FYEKMQ (reference sequence). As DNA, the CDR3 is TGTGCCAGCAGTCCCCGCCCGTTAGGGCAGCCCCAGCATTTT. Its translation: CASSPRPLGQPQHF.

This clonotype showed up many times. The chain uses TRBV7-2 and TRBJ2-7; D not certain. The germline V gene encodes CDR1 SGHTA and CDR2 FQGNSA. V was shortened by 1 base and J by 0 bases, with 7 bases between the two germline ends. This CDR3 has 14 amino acids. The CDR3 here is CASSLDSNSYEQYF. The CDR3 DNA reads as TGTGCCAGCAGCTTAGACTCCAACTCCTACGAGCAGTACTTC.

CDR3 in amino acids: CSVVPEIGQPQHF. CDR3 bases: TGCAGCGTAGTACCTGAAATTGGTCAGCCCCAGCATTTT. This rearrangement joins TRBV29-1 to TRBJ1-5; D uncertain. CDR1 SQVTM and CDR2 ANQGSEA come from the germline V gene. The CDR3 runs 13 residues. V was trimmed by 6 bases and J by 6 bases, leaving 15 bases between them.

This clonotype has ten or more counts. The chain links TRBV20-1 to TRBJ2-2; D remains ambiguous. The CDR3 length is 12 residues. Trimming removed 0 bases at V and 6 bases at J, with 5 bases between. Per the germline V gene, CDR1 is DFQATT and CDR2 is SNEGSKA (reference sequence). The CDR3 spells CSARDRPGELFF. The CDR3 nucleotides are TGCAGTGCTAGAGACAGGCCCGGGGAGCTGTTTTTT.

The chain carries TRBV25-1 and TRBJ2-7, with TRBD1 matching 8 bases. The V segment lost 7 bases and the J segment 6 bases; nucleotides outside the gene matches: 8. The CDR3 totals 13 residues. Germline lookup yields CDR1 MGHDK and CDR2 SYGVNS. In DNA, the CDR3 is TGTGCCAGCACCGGGACAGGAGGGAGCGAGCAGTACTTC. It yields the protein CASTGTGGSEQYF.

The sample holds many counts of this clonotype. Here the CDR3 reads CASSGALAFF. CDR3 nucleotide sequence: TGTGCCAGCTCGGGGGCGTTGGCTTTCTTT. J is TRBJ1-1 and V is TRBV2; tentatively, D is TRBD1 (6 bases). V lost 8 bases, J lost 11 bases, and 12 bases lay in between. The CDR3 has 10 amino acids. Germline CDR1 SNHLY, CDR2 FYNNEI.

For this clonotype: Germline and junction disagree at one end, which may indicate a read error. The rearrangement uses TRBV13 and TRBJ2-7; unclear D gene. Germline CDR1 PRHDT, CDR2 FYEKMQ (reference sequence). The CDR3 spans 14 residues. This CDR3 reads CASSVGPRSVEQYF. CDR3 DNA sequence: TGTGCCAGCAGCGTAGGCCCCCGGTCGGTGGAGCAGTACTTC.

The genes are TRBV6-1 and TRBJ1-5, with D maybe TRBD1 (6 bases). CDR1 and CDR2 (germline): MNHNS, SASEGT. V shed 6 bases and J shed 11 bases, with 26 bases lying between them. The CDR3 is 16 residues long. The CDR3 protein is CASRGAARWGGETQHF. The CDR3 DNA reads as TGTGCCAGCAGGGGGGCTGCGAGGTGGGGCGGAGAGACCCAGCATTTT.

Points on this clonotype: Given a much more abundant clone one base away, this may be a read error. V usage is TRBV7-2 and J usage is TRBJ1-4; D not resolved. The germline gives CDR1 SGHTA, CDR2 FQGNSA. The CDR3 length is 15 residues. The CDR3 DNA sequence: TGTGCCAGCAGCCAAGATCGGAGGAGGGCTGAAAAACTGTCTTTT. Amino acid sequence: CASSQDRRRAEKLSF.

This clonotype has only a few counts. The rearrangement joins TRBV7-9 to TRBJ2-1; 8 bases match TRBD2. This CDR3 spans 14 amino acids. Looked up from germline, CDR1 is SEHNR and CDR2 is FQNEAQ (reference sequence). V shed 8 bases and J 0 bases; nucleotides not matched to a gene: 3. The CDR3: CASSGTSSYNEQFF. In nucleotides, the CDR3 is TGTGCCAGCTCCGGGACTAGCTCCTACAATGAGCAGTTCTTC.

The rearrangement uses TRBV27 and TRBJ2-2; a weak D match, TRBD2 (6 bases). This CDR3 comprises 14 residues. Germline loops: CDR1 MNHEY, CDR2 SMNVEV (reference sequence). V was shortened by 7 bases and J by 0 bases, with 9 bases between the two germline ends. CDR3 bases: TGTGCCAGCAAGGCTAGCGCGAACACCGGGGAGCTGTTTTTT. Its protein is CASKASANTGELFF.

This clonotype appeared many times. The V call is TRBV12-3 or TRBV12-4, the J call TRBJ1-1, with D hard to call. The CDR3 is made up of 15 amino acids. V dropped 8 bases and J dropped 4 bases, with 20 bases sitting between them. The CDR3 region is CASSPLRALGTEAFF. CDR3 nucleotides: TGTGCCAGCTCGCCTCTCCGGGCTTTAGGCACTGAAGCTTTCTTT.